These 23 T cell receptor beta chains share one sample of origin, sequenced in a study of CD8+ T cells in alopecia areata. The treatment here: oral pan-JAK inhibitor, 5-10 mg twice daily. cDNA prepared by RNA extraction and subsequent reverse transcription served as the template for sequencing. The table came from immunoSEQ multiplex PCR; TCRdb's copy has only in-frame clones and leaves some out. The sample includes fewer than 200,000 clones, about three fifths of them seen just once. Here the sequenced sample was CD8+ T cells sorted from blood, taken at week 24, from a patient treated with tofacitinib. All receptors derive from a human donor with alopecia areata.

V is TRBV6-4 and J is TRBJ2-4, with TRBD2 as a possible D gene (6 bases). V lost 9 bases and J 3 bases, leaving 18 bases between the germline ends. This CDR3 contains 15 residues. Germline values: CDR1 MRHNA, CDR2 SNTAGT. The CDR3 DNA reads TGTGCCAGAAAGCGGGTAGCGCTTGTCAAAAACATTCAGTACTTC. Protein: CARKRVALVKNIQYF.

The rearrangement uses TRBV29-1 and TRBJ1-2, with TRBD1 matching over 8 bases. Germline CDR1 reads SQVTM; CDR2 reads ANQGSEA. The CDR3 extends over 12 amino acids. Trimming removed 6 bases from V and 5 bases from J; junction bases left unmatched: 5. CDR3 nucleotide sequence: TGCAGCGTCCCACAGGGGGAGTATGGCTACACCTTC. It specifies CSVPQGEYGYTF. Complete variable domain (other parts from reference TRBV29-1 and TRBJ1-2): SAVISQKPSRDICQRGTSLTIQCQVDSQVTMMFWYRQQPGQSLTLIATANQGSEATYESGFVIDKFPISRPNLTFSTLTVSNMSPEDSSIYLCSVPQGEYGYTFGSGTRLTVV.

This sequence joins TRBV2 and TRBJ1-5, with no clear D. The CDR3 is 14 residues long. V lost 1 base and J 4 bases, leaving 8 bases between the germline ends. Germline V gene lookup returns CDR1 SNHLY and CDR2 FYNNEI. CDR3 DNA: TGTGCCAGCAGTGAAGGGGCTCTGAATCAGCCCCAGCATTTT. Protein: CASSEGALNQPQHF. Together with reference TRBV2 and TRBJ1-5, the CDR3 gives the full variable domain: EPEVTQTPSHQVTQMGQEVILRCVPISNHLYFYWYRQILGQKVEFLVSFYNNEISEKSEIFDDQFSVERPDGSNFTLKIRSTKLEDSAMYFCASSEGALNQPQHFGDGTRLSIL.

This clone was seen more than once but under ten times. This chain uses TRBV6-5 with TRBJ1-2, with 8 positions matching TRBD1. The CDR3 is made up of 15 amino acids. The germline V gene encodes CDR1 MNHEY and CDR2 SVGAGI. Germline trimming cut 0 bases from V and 6 bases from J; bases unmatched to any gene: 6. The chain's CDR3 is CASSYSTAGGHGYTF. The CDR3 DNA sequence: TGTGCCAGCAGTTACTCGACCGCAGGGGGCCATGGCTACACCTTC.

In its sample, this clone was seen a few times. The V and J genes are TRBV7-9 and TRBJ1-5, with D possibly matching TRBD1 (5 bases). With 3 bases removed from V and 5 bases from J, the gap between germline ends came to 8 bases. Germline V gene sequence: CDR1 SEHNR, CDR2 FQNEAQ (reference sequence). This CDR3 has 13 amino acids. The CDR3 region is CASSFGGDQPQHF. DNA for the CDR3: TGTGCCAGCAGCTTCGGGGGGGATCAGCCCCAGCATTTT.

This clone was observed a few times. DNA of the CDR3: TGTGCCAGCATCCGCGGGGACAGGGTGGTCGAGACCCAGTACTTC. Its translation is CASIRGDRVVETQYF. This chain uses TRBV11-2 with TRBJ2-5; 9 nucleotides match TRBD1. The V gene end was trimmed by 7 bases and the J gene end by 5 bases; junction bases not matched to a gene: 11. This CDR3 comprises 15 residues. Per germline, CDR1 SGHAT and CDR2 FQNNGV.

The chain employs TRBV15 and TRBJ1-2; D call uncertain. Looked up from germline, CDR1 is LNHNV and CDR2 is YYDKDF (reference sequence). V was pared by 3 bases and J by 6 bases, with 11 bases between. The CDR3 loop spans 13 amino acids. The CDR3 region is CATSRTGVHGYTF. The CDR3 region has the DNA TGTGCCACCAGCAGGACCGGGGTTCATGGCTACACCTTC.

On this clone: Other DNA variants within this sample encode the same CDR3. The chain uses TRBV30 and TRBJ1-5; 7 bases map to TRBD1. The CDR3 runs to 14 residues. The V gene's germline CDR1 is GTSNPN and CDR2 SVGIG (reference sequence). Trimming cost V 2 bases and J 2 bases; bases outside gene matches: 3. The CDR3 loop reads CAWSPGQGNQPQHF. The CDR3 DNA follows: TGTGCCTGGAGTCCAGGACAGGGCAATCAGCCCCAGCATTTT.

A few counts support this clone. The gene calls are TRBV4-2 and TRBJ2-2, with unresolved D. V lost 0 bases and J 7 bases, leaving 6 bases between the germline ends. Germline V CDR1 and CDR2: LGHNA, YNFKEQ. This CDR3 contains 13 residues. The DNA for the CDR3 is TGTGCCAGCAGCCAAGAACACATCGGGGAGCTGTTTTTT. It codes for CASSQEHIGELFF.

The rearrangement uses TRBV30 and TRBJ2-7, with 7 bases fitting TRBD1. Trimming at V came to 5 bases and at J to 2 bases, leaving 9 bases not matched to a gene. Germline V gives CDR1 GTSNPN, CDR2 SVGIG (reference sequence). The CDR3 length is 14 residues. The CDR3 sequence is CAWGGQAITYEQYF. The DNA for the CDR3 is TGTGCCTGGGGAGGACAGGCTATTACCTACGAGCAGTACTTC.

The chain has TRBV10-2 and TRBJ1-5; D not resolved. The V gene's germline CDR1 is WSHSY and CDR2 SAAADI. Trimming pared 2 bases from V and 10 bases from J, leaving 12 bases between. This CDR3 spans 13 amino acids. This CDR3 is CASSETNFDPQHF. The CDR3 DNA reads as TGCGCCAGCAGTGAGACCAATTTCGATCCCCAGCATTTT.

This clone has more than one count but fewer than ten. This chain links TRBV4-1 with TRBJ1-1; TRBD1 might be the D (5 bases). The CDR3 runs 15 residues. The ends were cut back, 0 bases at V and 7 bases at J, with 15 bases in the middle. From germline, CDR1 is MGHRA and CDR2 YSYEKL. The DNA for the CDR3 is TGCGCCAGCAGCCAAGAGAGTTCCAGGGATAGTGAAGCTTTCTTT. Translated, it gives CASSQESSRDSEAFF.

The gene calls are TRBV9 and TRBJ1-4, with D maybe TRBD1 (5 bases). This CDR3 is 14 amino acids long. CDR1 and CDR2 (germline): SGDLS, YYNGEE. V shed 3 bases and J shed 8 bases, with 14 bases lying between them. CDR3 amino acids: CASSEGRDGEKLFF. CDR3 coding DNA: TGTGCCAGCAGCGAGGGCAGGGATGGGGAAAAACTGTTTTTT.

This chain connects TRBV30 to TRBJ1-2; no clear D. The CDR3 length is 13 residues. Germline CDR1 reads GTSNPN; CDR2 reads SVGIG (reference sequence). The V and J ends lost 0 bases and 8 bases respectively, with 13 bases between them. In DNA, the CDR3 is TGTGCCTGGAGTGTAGGCAGCTCCGACGGCTACACCTTC. Encoded protein: CAWSVGSSDGYTF.

This clone showed up just a few times. This chain joins TRBV2 and TRBJ2-7, with no clear D. Germline V gives CDR1 SNHLY, CDR2 FYNNEI. CDR3 length: 13 amino acids. V lost 7 bases and J lost 2, with 12 bases in between. The CDR3: CASTSPATYEQYF. CDR3 sequence (DNA): TGTGCCAGCACATCCCCAGCAACCTACGAGCAGTACTTC. The whole variable domain, filled in from reference TRBV2 and TRBJ2-7, reads EPEVTQTPSHQVTQMGQEVILRCVPISNHLYFYWYRQILGQKVEFLVSFYNNEISEKSEIFDDQFSVERPDGSNFTLKIRSTKLEDSAMYFCASTSPATYEQYFGPGTRLTVT.

This rearrangement joins TRBV30 to TRBJ1-1; 7 nucleotides match TRBD1. Looked up from germline, CDR1 is GTSNPN and CDR2 is SVGIG (reference sequence). The V and J ends lost 5 bases and 1 base, in that order; junction bases with no gene match: 10. The CDR3 is 15 amino acids. The CDR3 nucleotides read TGTGCCTGGGGGGCCCAAGGGGGCGCGAACACTGAAGCTTTCTTT. Amino acids: CAWGAQGGANTEAFF.

As to this clone: The same CDR3 also results from other DNA sequences found in this sample. J is TRBJ2-7 and V is TRBV5-1; D is unresolved. Per germline, CDR1 SGHRS and CDR2 YFSETQ. V was pared by 1 base and J by 0 bases, with 5 bases between. The CDR3 loop spans 13 amino acids. In DNA, the CDR3 is TGCGCCAGCAGCTTGTCATACTCCTACGAGCAGTACTTC. The encoded protein is CASSLSYSYEQYF.

The V gene is TRBV9, the J gene TRBJ2-5, with 8 bases matching TRBD2. Germline CDR1 and CDR2: SGDLS and YYNGEE. The CDR3 consists of 18 residues. The V segment lost 2 bases and the J segment 2 bases; nucleotides outside the gene matches: 14. CDR3 bases: TGTGCCAGCAGCGTGGGACTAGTGACATCCACCTCTCAAGAGACCCAGTACTTC. It translates to CASSVGLVTSTSQETQYF.

This clone has more than one count but fewer than ten. The chain links TRBV23-1 to TRBJ2-1, with TRBD2 matching over 8 bases. TRBV23-1 is classed as an ORF, of uncertain function. There are 18 residues in the CDR3. After removal of 2 bases from V and 7 bases from J, the junction contained 16 bases not matched to a gene. The CDR3 sequence is CASSQPHRGGAVRNEQFF. For the CDR3, the DNA is TGCGCCAGCAGTCAACCCCACCGGGGGGGGGCGGTTAGGAATGAGCAGTTCTTC.

This clone was observed once. The genes are TRBV6-5 and TRBJ1-2; no reliable D call. The V gene's germline CDR1 is MNHEY and CDR2 SVGAGI. The length of the CDR3 is 13 residues. V shed 6 bases and J shed 3 bases, with 11 bases lying between them. Here the CDR3 reads CASRRDTYYGYTF. Written as DNA, the CDR3 is TGTGCCAGCAGACGAGACACTTACTATGGCTACACCTTC.

The chain carries TRBV14 and TRBJ2-1, with a weak D call TRBD2 (5 bases). Trimming took off 4 bases at V and 6 bases at J, with 10 bases between the two ends. This CDR3 is 13 amino acids long. Germline CDR1 and CDR2: SGHDN and FVKESK. The CDR3 is CASSLNRGNEQFF. CDR3 DNA sequence: TGTGCCAGCAGCCTCAACCGGGGCAATGAGCAGTTCTTC.

This clone was observed a few times. The V and J genes are TRBV9 and TRBJ2-7; D is possibly TRBD1 (6 bases). Germline assignment: CDR1 SGDLS and CDR2 YYNGEE. V was cut by 3 bases and J by 4 bases, with 17 bases left in between. The CDR3 extends over 15 amino acids. The CDR3 spells CASSASQGLVYEQYF. The CDR3 DNA sequence: TGTGCCAGCAGCGCCTCACAGGGTCTGGTTTACGAGCAGTACTTC. Looking up the rest from reference TRBV9 and TRBJ2-7 gives the full variable domain: DSGVTQTPKHLITATGQRVTLRCSPRSGDLSVYWYQQSLDQGLQFLIQYYNGEERAKGNILERFSAQQFPDLHSELNLSSLELGDSALYFCASSASQGLVYEQYFGPGTRLTVT.

This clone appeared a few times. V usage is TRBV2 and J usage is TRBJ1-5; 7 bases fit TRBD1. In germline, CDR1 is SNHLY, CDR2 FYNNEI. The V and J ends lost 4 bases and 5 bases, in that order; junction bases with no gene match: 5. This CDR3 has 14 residues. In DNA form, the CDR3 reads TGTGCCAGCAGTGGAGGGACAGAACATCAGCCCCAGCATTTT. It codes for CASSGGTEHQPQHF.